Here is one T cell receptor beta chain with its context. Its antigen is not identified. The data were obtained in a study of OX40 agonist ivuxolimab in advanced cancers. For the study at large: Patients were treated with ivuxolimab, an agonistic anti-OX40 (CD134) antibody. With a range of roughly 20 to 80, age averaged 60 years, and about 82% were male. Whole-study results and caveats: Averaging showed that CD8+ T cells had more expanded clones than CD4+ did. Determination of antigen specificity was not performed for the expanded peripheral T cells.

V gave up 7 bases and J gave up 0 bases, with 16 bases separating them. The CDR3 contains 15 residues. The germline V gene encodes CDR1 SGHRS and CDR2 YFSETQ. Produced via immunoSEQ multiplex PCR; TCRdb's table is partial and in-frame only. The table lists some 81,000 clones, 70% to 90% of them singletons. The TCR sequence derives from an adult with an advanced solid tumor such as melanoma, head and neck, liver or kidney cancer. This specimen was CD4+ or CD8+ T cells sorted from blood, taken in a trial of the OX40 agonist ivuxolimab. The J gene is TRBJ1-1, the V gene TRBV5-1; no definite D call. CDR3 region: CASQTSTGVNTEAFF. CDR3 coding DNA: TGCGCCAGCCAAACCTCTACGGGAGTGAACACTGAAGCTTTCTTT.